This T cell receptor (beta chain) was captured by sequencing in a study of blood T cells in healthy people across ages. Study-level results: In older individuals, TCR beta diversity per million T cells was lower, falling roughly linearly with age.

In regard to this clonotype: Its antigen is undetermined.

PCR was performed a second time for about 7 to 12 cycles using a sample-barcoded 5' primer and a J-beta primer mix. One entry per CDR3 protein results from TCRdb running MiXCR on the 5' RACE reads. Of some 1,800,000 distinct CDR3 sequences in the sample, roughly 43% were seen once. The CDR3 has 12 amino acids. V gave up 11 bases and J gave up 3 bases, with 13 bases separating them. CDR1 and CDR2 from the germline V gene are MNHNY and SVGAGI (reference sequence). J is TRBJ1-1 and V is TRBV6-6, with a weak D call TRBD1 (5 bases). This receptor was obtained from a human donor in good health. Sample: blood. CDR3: CASCRGHTEAFF. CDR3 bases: TGTGCCTCTTGCCGGGGACACACTGAAGCTTTCTTT.